This T cell receptor beta chain comes out of a study of post-analysis software for immune sequencing data (dated by TCRdb to 2014 to 2015). Regarding the research as a whole: Relapsing-remitting, secondary progressive and progressive-relapsing multiple sclerosis were recorded as disease courses, and subtype annotation was lacking for some patients. Patient repertoires were compared against roughly 12 previously published healthy control repertoires from donors aged about 6 to 26 years. A subset of samples was prepared in parallel using single-end sample barcoding, then pooled and co-amplified after Illumina adapter ligation.

To demonstrate the VDJtools post-analysis software, TCR beta repertoires were profiled from the peripheral blood of about a dozen young patients with multiple sclerosis. Multiple sclerosis patients were children and adolescents aged 6 to 15 years. The V end gives up 5 bases and the J end 1 base, leaving 2 bases in the junction not matched to a gene. There are 16 amino acids in the CDR3, from cysteine to phenylalanine inclusive. The only DNA kept is the CDR3, 48 bases in frame from the first base. Looking up the germline V gene yields CDR1 ENHRY and CDR2 SYGVKD. Broader findings and caveats from the paper: Multiple sclerosis patients had significantly lower normalized Chao1 diversity than controls, a result that suggests substantial peripheral T-cell clonal expansion. The multiple sclerosis patient group was slightly younger than the control group. Direct clustering with F measure revealed strong co-clustering of samples prepared in the same batch, which led to a batch-effect correction. Patients showed significantly higher frequencies than controls for five TRBV segments, among them TRBV5-6, TRBV5-1 and TRBV20-1.

This clonotype was detected only a few times. No cognate antigen has been identified for it. There are no base qualities to consult, and no much larger clone falls within one base. The library was made by PCR. Data came from an Illumina HiSeq 2500. To reduce PCR and sequencing biases, unique molecular identifiers were incorporated into the TCR beta cDNA libraries. Approximately 500,000 cDNA molecules were obtained per 1 to 10 million input T cells, so each molecule approximated one T cell. The same protocol used for the earlier healthy control dataset was applied to prepare and sequence the patient libraries. Within a given batch, samples were prepared together, multiplexed and sequenced on the same HiSeq lane. As for the authors' bioinformatics: Raw barcoded reads were processed with MIGEC, and single-read molecular identifier groups were discarded before consensus assembly and CDR3 extraction. Clonotype tables were post-analysed with VDJtools, and diversity was normalized by down-sampling all datasets to the smallest sample size. To correct batch-related cross-sample contamination, repertoire overlap clustering matched CDR3 amino acid sequences but not nucleotide sequences. TCRdb reanalyzed the raw reads on its own, using fastp at Q25 for trimming and MiXCR for clone calling, and kept in-frame beta chains. All rows with the same CDR3 protein become a single entry with the most common DNA and genes. The V and J calls were determined by TCRdb, not by the authors. This sample lists roughly 580,000 distinct CDR3 sequences; roughly 47% were detected once. Of the sample, about 1.8% is held by the ten largest clones.

The chain is made from TRBV10-3 and TRBJ2-6, and 10 bases in between align with TRBD2. This clonotype originated in a girl aged 5-17 years with multiple sclerosis. Sample: blood. At the DNA level, the sequence is TGTGCCATCAGTAGGGGACTAGCGTCTGGGGCCAACGTCCTGACTTTC. Translated, this is CAISRGLASGANVLTF.